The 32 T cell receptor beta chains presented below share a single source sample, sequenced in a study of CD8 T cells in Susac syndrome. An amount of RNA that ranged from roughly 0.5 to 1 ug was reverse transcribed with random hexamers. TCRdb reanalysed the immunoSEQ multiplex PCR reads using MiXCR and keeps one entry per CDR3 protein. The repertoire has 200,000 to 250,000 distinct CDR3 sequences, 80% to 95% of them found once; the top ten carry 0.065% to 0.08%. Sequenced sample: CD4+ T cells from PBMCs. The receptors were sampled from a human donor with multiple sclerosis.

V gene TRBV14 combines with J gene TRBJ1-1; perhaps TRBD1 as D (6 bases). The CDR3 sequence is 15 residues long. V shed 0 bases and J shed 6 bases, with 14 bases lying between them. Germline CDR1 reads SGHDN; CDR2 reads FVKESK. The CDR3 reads CASSQEGRGLSEAFF. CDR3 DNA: TGTGCCAGCAGCCAAGAAGGCAGGGGATTGTCTGAAGCTTTCTTT.

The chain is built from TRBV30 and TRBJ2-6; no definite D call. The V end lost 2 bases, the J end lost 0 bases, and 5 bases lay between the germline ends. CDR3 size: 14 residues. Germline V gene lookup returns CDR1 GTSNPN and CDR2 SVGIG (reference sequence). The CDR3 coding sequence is TGTGCCTGGAGTATGGACTCTGGGGCCAACGTCCTGACTTTC. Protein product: CAWSMDSGANVLTF. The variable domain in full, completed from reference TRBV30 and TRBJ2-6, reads SQTIHQWPATLVQPVGSPLSLECTVEGTSNPNLYWYRQAAGRGLQLLFYSVGIGQISSEVPQNLSASRPQDRQFILSSKKLLLSDSGFYLCAWSMDSGANVLTFGAGSRLTVL.

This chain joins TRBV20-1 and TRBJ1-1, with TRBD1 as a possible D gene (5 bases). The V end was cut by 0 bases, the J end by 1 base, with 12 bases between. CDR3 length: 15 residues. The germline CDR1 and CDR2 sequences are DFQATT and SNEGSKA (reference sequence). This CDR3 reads CSARDQRGGNTEAFF. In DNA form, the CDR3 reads TGCAGTGCTAGAGATCAGAGGGGCGGGAACACTGAAGCTTTCTTT.

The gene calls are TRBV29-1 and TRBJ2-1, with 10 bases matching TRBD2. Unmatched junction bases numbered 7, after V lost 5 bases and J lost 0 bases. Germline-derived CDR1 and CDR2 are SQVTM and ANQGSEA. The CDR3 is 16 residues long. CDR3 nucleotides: TGCAGCGTTACTAGCGGGGCAACCAGCTCCTACAATGAGCAGTTCTTC. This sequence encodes CSVTSGATSSYNEQFF.

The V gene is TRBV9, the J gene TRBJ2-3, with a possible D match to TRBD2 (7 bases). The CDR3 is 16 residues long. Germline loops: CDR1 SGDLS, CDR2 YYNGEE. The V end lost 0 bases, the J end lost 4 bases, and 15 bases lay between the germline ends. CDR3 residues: CASSVAAGAGADTQYF. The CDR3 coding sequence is TGTGCCAGCAGCGTAGCTGCGGGAGCAGGGGCAGATACGCAGTATTTT.

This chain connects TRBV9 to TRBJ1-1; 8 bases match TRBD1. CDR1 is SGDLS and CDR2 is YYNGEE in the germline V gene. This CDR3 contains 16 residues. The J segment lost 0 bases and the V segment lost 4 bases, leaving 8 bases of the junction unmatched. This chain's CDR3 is CASSIGLGQVNTEAFF. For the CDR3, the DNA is TGTGCCAGCAGCATCGGCCTGGGACAGGTGAACACTGAAGCTTTCTTT.

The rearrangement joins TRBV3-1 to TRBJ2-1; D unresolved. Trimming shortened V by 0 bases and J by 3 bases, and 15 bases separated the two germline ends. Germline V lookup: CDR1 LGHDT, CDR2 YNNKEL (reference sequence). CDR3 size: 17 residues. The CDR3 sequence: CASSQDLFRNSYNEQFF. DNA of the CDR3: TGTGCCAGCAGCCAAGATTTGTTTCGGAATAGCTACAATGAGCAGTTCTTC.

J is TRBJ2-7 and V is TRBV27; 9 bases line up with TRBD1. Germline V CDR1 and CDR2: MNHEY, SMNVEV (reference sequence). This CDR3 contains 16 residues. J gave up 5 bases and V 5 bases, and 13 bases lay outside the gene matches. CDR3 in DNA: TGTGCCAGCAGTGCGTCCCGGACAGGGGCCCGCAACGAGCAGTACTTC. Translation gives CASSASRTGARNEQYF.

The chain's CDR3 is CASSRDGQEKDGYTF. As DNA, the CDR3 is TGTGCCAGCTCACGCGATGGACAGGAGAAAGATGGCTACACCTTC. J is TRBJ1-2 and V is TRBV18; 7 bases are shared with TRBD1. The CDR3 extends over 15 amino acids. V gave up 4 bases and J gave up 6 bases; unmatched junction bases: 11. Germline-derived CDR1 and CDR2 are KGHSH and LQKENI.

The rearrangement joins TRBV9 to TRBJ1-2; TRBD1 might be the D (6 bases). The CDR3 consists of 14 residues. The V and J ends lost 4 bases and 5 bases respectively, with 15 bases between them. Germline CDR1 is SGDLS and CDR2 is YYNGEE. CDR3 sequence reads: CASSPGRGGYGYTF. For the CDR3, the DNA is TGTGCCAGCAGCCCCGGCAGGGGAGGGTATGGCTACACCTTC.

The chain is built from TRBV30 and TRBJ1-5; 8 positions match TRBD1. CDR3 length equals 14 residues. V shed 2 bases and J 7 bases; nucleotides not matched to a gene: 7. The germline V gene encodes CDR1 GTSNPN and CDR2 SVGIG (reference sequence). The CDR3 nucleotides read TGTGCCTGGAGTACCCCAGGGGGCGGACAGCCCCAGCATTTT. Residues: CAWSTPGGGQPQHF.

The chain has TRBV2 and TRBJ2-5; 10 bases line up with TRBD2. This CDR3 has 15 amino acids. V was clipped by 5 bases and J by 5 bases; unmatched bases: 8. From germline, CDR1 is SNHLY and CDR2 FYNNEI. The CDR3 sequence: CASSPLAGVGETQYF. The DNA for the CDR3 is TGTGCCAGCAGTCCCCTAGCGGGAGTGGGGGAGACCCAGTACTTC.

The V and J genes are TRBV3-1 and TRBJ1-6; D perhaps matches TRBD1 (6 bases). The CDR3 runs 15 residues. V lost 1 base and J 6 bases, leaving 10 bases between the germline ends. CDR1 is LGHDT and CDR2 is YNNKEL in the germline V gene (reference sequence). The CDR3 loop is CASSQVTGGNSPLHF. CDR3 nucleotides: TGTGCCAGCAGCCAAGTGACAGGTGGTAATTCACCCCTCCACTTT.

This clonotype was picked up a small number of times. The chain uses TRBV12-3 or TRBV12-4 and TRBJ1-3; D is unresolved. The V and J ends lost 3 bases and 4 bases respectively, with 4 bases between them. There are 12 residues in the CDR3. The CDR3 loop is CASSLGGNTIYF. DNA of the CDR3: TGTGCCAGCAGTTTGGGAGGAAACACCATATATTTT.

CDR3 residues: CASSEDRQLRYGYTF. The CDR3 bases are TGTGCCAGCAGTGAGGACAGGCAGCTCCGCTATGGCTACACCTTC. The chain links TRBV12-3 or TRBV12-4 to TRBJ1-2; 7 bases fit TRBD1. The CDR3 has 15 amino acids. The V segment lost 5 bases and the J segment 4 bases; nucleotides outside the gene matches: 10.

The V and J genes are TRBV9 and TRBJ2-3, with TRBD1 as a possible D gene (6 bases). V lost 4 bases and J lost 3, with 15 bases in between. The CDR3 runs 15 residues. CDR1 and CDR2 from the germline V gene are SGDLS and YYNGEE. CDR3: CASSPPWGRTDTQYF. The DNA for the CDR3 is TGTGCCAGCAGCCCCCCCTGGGGGCGAACAGATACGCAGTATTTT.

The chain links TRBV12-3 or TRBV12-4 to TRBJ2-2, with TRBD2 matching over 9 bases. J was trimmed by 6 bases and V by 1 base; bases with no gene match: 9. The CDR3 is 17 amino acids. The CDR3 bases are TGTGCCAGCAGTTTAGGCCGAATAGCGGGAGACCCCGGGGAGCTGTTTTTT. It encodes CASSLGRIAGDPGELFF.

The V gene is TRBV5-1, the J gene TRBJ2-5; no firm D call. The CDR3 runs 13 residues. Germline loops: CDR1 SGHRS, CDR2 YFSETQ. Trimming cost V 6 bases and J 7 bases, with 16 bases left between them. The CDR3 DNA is TGCGCCAGCACTCGGACCCTAAAGGGGACCCAGTACTTC. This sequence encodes CASTRTLKGTQYF.

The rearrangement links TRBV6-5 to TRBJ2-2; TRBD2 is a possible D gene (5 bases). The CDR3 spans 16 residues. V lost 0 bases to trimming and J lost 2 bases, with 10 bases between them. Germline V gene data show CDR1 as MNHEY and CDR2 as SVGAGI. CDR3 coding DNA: TGTGCCAGCAGTTACTCTTCCCGGGGAAACACCGGGGAGCTGTTTTTT. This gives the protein CASSYSSRGNTGELFF.

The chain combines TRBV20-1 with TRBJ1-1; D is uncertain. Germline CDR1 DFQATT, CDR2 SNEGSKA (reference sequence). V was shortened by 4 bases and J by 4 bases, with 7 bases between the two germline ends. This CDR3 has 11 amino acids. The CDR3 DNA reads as TGCAGTGCTACCCCCGGCACTGAAGCTTTCTTT. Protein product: CSATPGTEAFF.

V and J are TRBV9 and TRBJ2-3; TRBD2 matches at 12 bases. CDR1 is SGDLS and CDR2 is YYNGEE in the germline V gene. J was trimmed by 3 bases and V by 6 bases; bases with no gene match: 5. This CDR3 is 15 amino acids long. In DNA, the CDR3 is TGTGCCAGCACCCCTAGCGGGGGGGTAACAGATACGCAGTATTTT. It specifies CASTPSGGVTDTQYF.

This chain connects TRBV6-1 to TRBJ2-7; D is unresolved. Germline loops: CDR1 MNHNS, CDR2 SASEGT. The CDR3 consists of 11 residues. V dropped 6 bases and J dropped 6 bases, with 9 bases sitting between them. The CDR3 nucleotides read TGTGCCAGCAGGGGTGTGGGCGAGCAGTACGTC. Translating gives CASRGVGEQYV.

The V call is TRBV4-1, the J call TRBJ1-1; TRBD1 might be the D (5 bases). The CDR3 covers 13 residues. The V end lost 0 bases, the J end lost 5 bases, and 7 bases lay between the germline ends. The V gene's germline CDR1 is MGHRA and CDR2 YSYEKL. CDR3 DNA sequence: TGCGCCAGCAGCCAAGACGGGGGGACTGAAGCTTTCTTT. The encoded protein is CASSQDGGTEAFF.

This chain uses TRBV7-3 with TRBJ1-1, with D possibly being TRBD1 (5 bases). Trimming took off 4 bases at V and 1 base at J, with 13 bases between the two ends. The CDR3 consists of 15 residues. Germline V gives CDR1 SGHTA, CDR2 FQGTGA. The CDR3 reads CASSYSGTANTEAFF. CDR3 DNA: TGTGCCAGCAGCTATAGCGGGACGGCGAACACTGAAGCTTTCTTT.

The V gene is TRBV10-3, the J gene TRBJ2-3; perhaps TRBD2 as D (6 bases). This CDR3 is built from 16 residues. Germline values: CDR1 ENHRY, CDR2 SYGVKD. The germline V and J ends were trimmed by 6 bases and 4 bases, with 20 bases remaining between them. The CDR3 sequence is CAIRGGLARTADTQYF. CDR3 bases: TGTGCCATCAGGGGTGGGCTAGCGAGGACGGCAGATACGCAGTATTTT.

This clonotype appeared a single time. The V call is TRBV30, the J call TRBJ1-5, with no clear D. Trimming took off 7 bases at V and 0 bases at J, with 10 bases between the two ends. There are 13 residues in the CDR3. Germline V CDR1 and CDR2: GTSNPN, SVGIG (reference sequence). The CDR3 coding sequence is TGTGCCTTAGGAGACTATAGCAATCAGCCCCAGCATTTT. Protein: CALGDYSNQPQHF.

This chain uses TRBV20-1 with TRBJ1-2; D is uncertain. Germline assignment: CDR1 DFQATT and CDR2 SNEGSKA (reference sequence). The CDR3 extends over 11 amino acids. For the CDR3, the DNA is TGCGCGCGAGGGCGCGACTATGGCTACACCTTC. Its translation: CARGRDYGYTF.

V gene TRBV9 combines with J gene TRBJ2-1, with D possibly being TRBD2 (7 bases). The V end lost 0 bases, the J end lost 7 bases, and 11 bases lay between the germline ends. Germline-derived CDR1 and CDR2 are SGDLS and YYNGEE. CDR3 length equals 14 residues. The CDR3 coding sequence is TGTGCCAGCAGCGTAGTGGGGGGGGCGAATGAGCAGTTCTTC. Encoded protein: CASSVVGGANEQFF.

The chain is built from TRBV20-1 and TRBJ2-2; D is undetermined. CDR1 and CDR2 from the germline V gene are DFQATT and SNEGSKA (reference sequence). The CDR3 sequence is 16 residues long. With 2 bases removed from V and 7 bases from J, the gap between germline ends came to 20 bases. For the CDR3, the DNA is TGCAGTGCTAGACCCAATTTAGGGCACGGTGTCGGGGAGCTGTTTTTT. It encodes CSARPNLGHGVGELFF.

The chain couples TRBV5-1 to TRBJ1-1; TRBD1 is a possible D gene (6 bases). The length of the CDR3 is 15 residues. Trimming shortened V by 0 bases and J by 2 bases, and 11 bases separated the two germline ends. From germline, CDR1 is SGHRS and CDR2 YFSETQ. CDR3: CASSLDGGRNTEAFF. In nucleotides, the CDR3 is TGCGCCAGCAGCTTGGATGGGGGGCGTAACACTGAAGCTTTCTTT. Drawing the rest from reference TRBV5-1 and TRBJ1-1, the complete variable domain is KAGVTQTPRYLIKTRGQQVTLSCSPISGHRSVSWYQQTPGQGLQFLFEYFSETQRNKGNFPGRFSGRQFSNSRSEMNVSTLELGDSALYLCASSLDGGRNTEAFFGQGTRLTVV.

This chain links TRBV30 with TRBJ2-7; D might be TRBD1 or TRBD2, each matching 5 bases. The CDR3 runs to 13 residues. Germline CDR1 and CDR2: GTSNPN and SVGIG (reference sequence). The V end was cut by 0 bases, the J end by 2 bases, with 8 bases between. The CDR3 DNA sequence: TGTGCCTGGAGTGTACGAGGGGCCTACGAGCAGTACTTC. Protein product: CAWSVRGAYEQYF.

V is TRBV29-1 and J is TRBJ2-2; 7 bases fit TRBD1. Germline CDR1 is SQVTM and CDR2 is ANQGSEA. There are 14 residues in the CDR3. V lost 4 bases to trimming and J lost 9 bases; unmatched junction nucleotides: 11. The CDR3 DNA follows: TGCAGCGTTGGTAACCTACAGGGGTCGCGGGAGCTGTTTTTT. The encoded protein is CSVGNLQGSRELFF.